This entry lists 32 T cell receptor beta chains sequenced from one sample in a study of human T cells and chemical hapten exposure. Each CDR3 protein is one row after TCRdb ran MiXCR on the RACE reads. This repertoire shows tens of thousands of distinct CDR3 sequences, roughly 13% found once; its top ten account for roughly 5.9%. The time point: patch test 3, about 24 weeks after DPC sensitization. Treatment in this sample: therapeutic diphenylcyclopropenone sensitization with weekly scalp DPC. The sample was whole blood, taken in connection with sensitization to the hapten diphenylcyclopropenone (DPC). These receptors all come from a woman aged 45-65 years with alopecia areata. Some clones in this sample may be carry-over from other donors' samples.

This clonotype was observed a few times. V usage is TRBV5-1 and J usage is TRBJ1-4; a possible D gene is TRBD1 (5 bases). The CDR3 has 16 residues. Germline loops: CDR1 SGHRS, CDR2 YFSETQ. V lost 5 bases, J lost 5 bases, and 19 bases lay in between. The CDR3 protein is CASRSGGFTPNEKLFF. CDR3 sequence (DNA): TGCGCCAGCAGGTCGGGGGGATTTACCCCGAATGAAAAACTGTTTTTT.

This clonotype has more than one count but fewer than ten. The chain uses TRBV5-1 and TRBJ2-5; TRBD2 matches at 7 bases. CDR3 size: 14 residues. CDR1 SGHRS and CDR2 YFSETQ come from the germline V gene. The junction had 5 bases not matched to a gene; V was cut back by 2 bases and J by 4 bases. DNA of the CDR3: TGCGCCAGCAGCTTTATTGCGGGAGTAGAGACCCAGTACTTC. Protein: CASSFIAGVETQYF.

This chain joins TRBV2 and TRBJ2-1; 11 bases fit TRBD2. Trimming cost V 6 bases and J 3 bases; bases outside gene matches: 4. This CDR3 is 15 amino acids long. Germline CDR1 SNHLY, CDR2 FYNNEI. CDR3 bases: TGTGCCAGCAGAGCTAGCGGGAGGTTCTACAATGAGCAGTTCTTC. Translation gives CASRASGRFYNEQFF.

V usage is TRBV6-1 and J usage is TRBJ1-2; no definite D call. Trimming removed 1 base from V and 6 bases from J, with 12 bases in between. Germline loops: CDR1 MNHNS, CDR2 SASEGT. The CDR3 covers 14 residues. DNA for the CDR3: TGTGCCAGCAGTGAAGTGAGACGGAGTGATGGCTACACCTTC. Translating gives CASSEVRRSDGYTF.

The chain employs TRBV2 and TRBJ2-4; the match to TRBD1 covers 7 bases. J gave up 0 bases and V 3 bases, and 11 bases lay outside the gene matches. CDR3 length: 18 residues. CDR1 and CDR2 (germline): SNHLY, FYNNEI. The CDR3 region is CASSDLGGAGLAKNIQYF. Here the CDR3 DNA reads TGTGCCAGCAGTGATCTAGGGGGCGCGGGCCTAGCCAAAAACATTCAGTACTTC.

This sequence joins TRBV12-3 or TRBV12-4 and TRBJ1-4, with 10 bases aligning to TRBD1. Trimming took 5 bases from V and 8 from J; bases not matched to a gene: 8. The CDR3 length is 15 residues. CDR3 sequence (DNA): TGTGCCAGCAGTCCCGGGACAGGGGTGGGGGAAAAACTGTTTTTT. Its protein product is CASSPGTGVGEKLFF.

This chain links TRBV20-1 with TRBJ2-7, with TRBD2 matching 8 bases. The CDR3 has 14 residues. V lost 3 bases, J lost 5 bases, and 9 bases stayed unmatched. Germline-derived CDR1 and CDR2 are DFQATT and SNEGSKA (reference sequence). The CDR3 coding sequence is TGCAGTGCTAGCGGGAGGGATTACGGGCACGAGCAGTACTTC. Encoded protein: CSASGRDYGHEQYF.

Only a few counts were recorded for this clonotype. The chain has TRBV11-2 and TRBJ2-7; unclear D gene. This CDR3 has 15 residues. V gave up 1 base and J gave up 0 bases, with 10 bases separating them. CDR1 and CDR2 from the germline V gene are SGHAT and FQNNGV. CDR3 sequence (DNA): TGTGCCAGCAGCTTAGGAAAGTCCAGCTCCTACGAGCAGTACTTC. Translation gives CASSLGKSSSYEQYF.

This clonotype was counted a few times. The chain employs TRBV29-1 and TRBJ1-4; 10 bases agree with TRBD1. This CDR3 comprises 12 residues. The germline V gene encodes CDR1 SQVTM and CDR2 ANQGSEA. Trimming removed 7 bases from V and 7 bases from J; junction bases left unmatched: 3. CDR3 protein: CSAGTGVEKLFF. The CDR3 coding sequence is TGCAGCGCCGGGACAGGGGTTGAAAAACTGTTTTTT.

V usage is TRBV12-3 or TRBV12-4 and J usage is TRBJ1-1; D gene ambiguous. This CDR3 is 14 amino acids long. V lost 7 bases to trimming and J lost 1 base, with 13 bases between them. The DNA for the CDR3 is TGTGCCAGCAACTTGGGTACGGCGAACACTGAAGCTTTCTTT. This sequence encodes CASNLGTANTEAFF.

This clonotype was recorded many times. V is TRBV20-1 and J is TRBJ2-1, with TRBD2 matching 10 bases. Per germline, CDR1 DFQATT and CDR2 SNEGSKA (reference sequence). The CDR3 is 15 amino acids. Trimming removed 3 bases from V and 7 bases from J; junction bases left unmatched: 9. CDR3 in amino acids: CSARGPSGRRNEQFF. CDR3 in DNA: TGCAGTGCTAGGGGTCCTAGCGGGAGAAGGAATGAGCAGTTCTTC.

The V call is TRBV10-3, the J call TRBJ2-1, with D possibly matching TRBD2 (5 bases). The CDR3 runs 14 residues. CDR1 ENHRY and CDR2 SYGVKD come from the germline V gene. V lost 2 bases, J lost 3 bases, and 8 bases lay in between. Here the CDR3 DNA reads TGTGCCATCAGTGAGCGGGAATACTACAATGAGCAGTTCTTC. Encoded protein: CAISEREYYNEQFF.

This clonotype was recorded many times. The chain recombines TRBV20-1 with TRBJ1-1; 12 nucleotides align to TRBD1. With V trimmed by 6 bases and J by 4 bases, 6 bases remained unmatched. The CDR3 sequence is 14 residues long. Germline loops: CDR1 DFQATT, CDR2 SNEGSKA (reference sequence). The CDR3 is CSASGTGGLTEAFF. The CDR3 DNA is TGCAGTGCGTCCGGGACAGGGGGCCTCACTGAAGCTTTCTTT.

This clonotype was counted a few times. The chain employs TRBV29-1 and TRBJ1-1, with 7 bases identical to TRBD1. The V and J ends lost 2 bases and 5 bases, in that order; junction bases with no gene match: 14. The germline CDR1 and CDR2 sequences are SQVTM and ANQGSEA. The CDR3 extends over 16 amino acids. For the CDR3, the DNA is TGCAGCGTTGAATCGCCGACAGGGAGGGGATATACTGAAGCTTTCTTT. Translated: CSVESPTGRGYTEAFF.

V gene TRBV5-8 combines with J gene TRBJ1-2; a possible D gene is TRBD1 (6 bases). V shed 5 bases and J shed 0 bases, with 17 bases lying between them. Germline CDR1 is SGHTS and CDR2 is YDEGEE. The CDR3 is 16 residues long. DNA for the CDR3: TGTGCCAGCAGAAAACCCGGACAGTCGTCTAACTATGGCTACACCTTC. Residues: CASRKPGQSSNYGYTF.

This clonotype was observed many times. The gene calls are TRBV7-6 and TRBJ2-2, with 7 bases aligning to TRBD2. Germline V lookup: CDR1 SGHVS, CDR2 FNYEAQ. The CDR3 is 17 residues long. J gave up 6 bases and V 0 bases, and 10 bases lay outside the gene matches. The CDR3 reads CASSLAGTTVRAGELFF. In DNA form, the CDR3 reads TGTGCCAGCAGCTTAGCAGGGACTACCGTTCGGGCCGGGGAGCTGTTTTTT.

This clonotype came up many times. The V gene is TRBV5-1, the J gene TRBJ2-2, with 13 bases aligning to TRBD2. This CDR3 comprises 16 residues. The junction had 7 bases not matched to a gene; V was cut back by 6 bases and J by 5 bases. Per the germline V gene, CDR1 is SGHRS and CDR2 is YFSETQ. CDR3 coding DNA: TGCGCCAGCACGCTCTTACTAGCGGGAGGGACCGGGGAGCTGTTTTTT. Translating it yields CASTLLLAGGTGELFF.

This clonotype was picked up many times. The V and J genes are TRBV20-1 and TRBJ2-1, with 8 bases matching TRBD2. Looked up from germline, CDR1 is DFQATT and CDR2 is SNEGSKA (reference sequence). The CDR3 length is 16 residues. J was trimmed by 4 bases and V by 3 bases; bases with no gene match: 11. The CDR3 bases are TGCAGTGCTAGGAGGGGGGCGGGAGGTTCGTACAATGAGCAGTTCTTC. The encoded protein is CSARRGAGGSYNEQFF.

This clonotype was counted between two and nine times. The V call is TRBV2, the J call TRBJ2-4, with 7 bases aligning to TRBD2. The CDR3 covers 16 residues. CDR1 SNHLY and CDR2 FYNNEI come from the germline V gene. J gave up 0 bases and V 5 bases, and 7 bases lay outside the gene matches. The CDR3 DNA sequence: TGTGCCAGCAGTAGCGGGACCGCTACAGCCAAAAACATTCAGTACTTC. Residues: CASSSGTATAKNIQYF.

The chain combines TRBV5-1 with TRBJ2-1; 12 bases match TRBD2. Trimming at V came to 4 bases and at J to 7 bases, leaving 12 bases not matched to a gene. Germline V gene sequence: CDR1 SGHRS, CDR2 YFSETQ. The CDR3 consists of 17 residues. DNA for the CDR3: TGCGCCAGCAGCACCAATCCGGGACTAGCGGGCGGGAATGAGCAGTTCTTC. This translates into CASSTNPGLAGGNEQFF. The entire variable domain, with the rest obtained from reference TRBV5-1 and TRBJ2-1, is as follows: KAGVTQTPRYLIKTRGQQVTLSCSPISGHRSVSWYQQTPGQGLQFLFEYFSETQRNKGNFPGRFSGRQFSNSRSEMNVSTLELGDSALYLCASSTNPGLAGGNEQFFGPGTRLTVL.

This clonotype has only a few counts. J is TRBJ1-1 and V is TRBV28; D is unresolved. Germline loops: CDR1 MDHEN, CDR2 SYDVKM. V shed 10 bases and J shed 11 bases, with 26 bases lying between them. The CDR3 covers 14 residues. The CDR3 sequence: CATKWGETTLGAFF. CDR3 coding DNA: TGTGCCACGAAGTGGGGTGAGACGACTTTGGGCGCTTTCTTT.

This clonotype showed up many times. The chain links TRBV12-3 or TRBV12-4 to TRBJ1-5; unclear D gene. V was pared by 6 bases and J by 8 bases, with 14 bases between. The CDR3 spans 13 residues. CDR3 DNA sequence: TGTGCCAGCAGACGCGGTCCGGTGGAGCCCCAGCATTTT. This translates into CASRRGPVEPQHF.

This clonotype was detected a few times. The chain carries TRBV7-9 and TRBJ2-1; D gene unclear. The germline V and J ends were trimmed by 5 bases and 5 bases, with 13 bases remaining between them. CDR3 length equals 14 residues. In germline, CDR1 is SEHNR, CDR2 FQNEAQ (reference sequence). CDR3 sequence reads: CASSPPWGNNEQFF. CDR3 DNA sequence: TGTGCCAGCAGCCCCCCTTGGGGAAACAATGAGCAGTTCTTC.

This clonotype occurred many times. The V call is TRBV9, the J call TRBJ2-1, with 11 bases aligning to TRBD2. CDR1 is SGDLS and CDR2 is YYNGEE in the germline V gene. Unmatched junction bases numbered 3, after V lost 1 base and J lost 9 bases. CDR3 length: 14 amino acids. The CDR3 sequence: CASSVLTSGGEQFF. The CDR3 DNA follows: TGTGCCAGCAGCGTACTTACTAGCGGGGGTGAGCAGTTCTTC.

This clonotype has only a few counts. This chain links TRBV29-1 with TRBJ1-1; D is undetermined. The germline V gene has CDR1 SQVTM and CDR2 ANQGSEA. This CDR3 region has 11 residues. Deletions cut 3 bases from V and 5 bases from J, with 7 bases between. For the CDR3, the DNA is TGCAGCGTTGACAGATTAACTGAAGCTTTCTTT. It specifies CSVDRLTEAFF.

In its sample, this clonotype was seen a few times. The V gene is TRBV2, the J gene TRBJ2-1, with 8 bases that match TRBD2. The J segment lost 8 bases and the V segment lost 3 bases, leaving 6 bases of the junction unmatched. Germline V gene lookup returns CDR1 SNHLY and CDR2 FYNNEI. This CDR3 has 14 residues. The chain's CDR3 is CASSDVSGSYEQFF. CDR3 DNA sequence: TGTGCCAGCAGTGATGTAAGCGGGAGCTATGAGCAGTTCTTC.

A few counts support this clonotype. The chain uses TRBV20-1 and TRBJ1-4; D gene ambiguous. V was shortened by 5 bases and J by 3 bases, with 13 bases between the two germline ends. The CDR3 totals 14 residues. The germline CDR1 and CDR2 sequences are DFQATT and SNEGSKA (reference sequence). The CDR3 is CSAGDFSANEKLFF. The CDR3 coding sequence is TGCAGTGCTGGTGATTTTAGCGCTAATGAAAAACTGTTTTTT.

The chain recombines TRBV11-2 with TRBJ1-6, with unresolved D. Germline V lookup: CDR1 SGHAT, CDR2 FQNNGV. The CDR3 runs to 17 residues. The V and J ends lost 1 base and 9 bases respectively, with 19 bases between them. The CDR3 DNA reads TGTGCCAGCAGCTTAGTAGCCCCTGGCAGGCTAGCTTCACCCCTCCACTTT. Residues: CASSLVAPGRLASPLHF.

This clonotype was recorded at least ten times. The chain combines TRBV11-2 with TRBJ2-3; the match to TRBD2 covers 11 bases. The CDR3 sequence is 18 residues long. With 5 bases clipped from V and 7 bases from J, the junction kept 17 bases outside the gene matches. CDR1 is SGHAT and CDR2 is FQNNGV in the germline V gene. The CDR3 here is CASSTTSGSGSLGNTQYF. CDR3 DNA sequence: TGTGCCAGCAGCACCACTAGCGGGAGTGGGAGTCTCGGAAATACGCAGTATTTT.

This clonotype has ten or more counts. The chain uses TRBV12-3 or TRBV12-4 and TRBJ1-1; possibly TRBD1 for D (6 bases). The CDR3 spans 13 residues. V was cut by 3 bases and J by 5 bases, with 10 bases left in between. The CDR3: CASSFSDRTEAFF. The CDR3 coding sequence is TGTGCCAGCAGTTTCTCGGACAGAACTGAAGCTTTCTTT.

CDR3 protein: CASSFIAVADTQYF. In nucleotides, the CDR3 is TGTGCCAGCAGCTTTATAGCAGTCGCAGATACGCAGTATTTT. The rearrangement joins TRBV5-6 to TRBJ2-3; the D is unclear. Trimming removed 2 bases at V and 4 bases at J, with 11 bases between. The CDR3 totals 14 residues. From germline, CDR1 is SGHDT and CDR2 YYEEEE.

This clonotype was counted at least ten times. The V and J genes are TRBV7-2 and TRBJ1-5; D is possibly TRBD1 (6 bases). With 2 bases removed from V and 9 bases from J, the gap between germline ends came to 11 bases. Per the germline V gene, CDR1 is SGHTA and CDR2 is FQGNSA. The CDR3 loop spans 13 amino acids. The CDR3 DNA reads as TGTGCCAGCAGCTTACACAGGGAATCGCCCCAGCATTTT. It yields the protein CASSLHRESPQHF.